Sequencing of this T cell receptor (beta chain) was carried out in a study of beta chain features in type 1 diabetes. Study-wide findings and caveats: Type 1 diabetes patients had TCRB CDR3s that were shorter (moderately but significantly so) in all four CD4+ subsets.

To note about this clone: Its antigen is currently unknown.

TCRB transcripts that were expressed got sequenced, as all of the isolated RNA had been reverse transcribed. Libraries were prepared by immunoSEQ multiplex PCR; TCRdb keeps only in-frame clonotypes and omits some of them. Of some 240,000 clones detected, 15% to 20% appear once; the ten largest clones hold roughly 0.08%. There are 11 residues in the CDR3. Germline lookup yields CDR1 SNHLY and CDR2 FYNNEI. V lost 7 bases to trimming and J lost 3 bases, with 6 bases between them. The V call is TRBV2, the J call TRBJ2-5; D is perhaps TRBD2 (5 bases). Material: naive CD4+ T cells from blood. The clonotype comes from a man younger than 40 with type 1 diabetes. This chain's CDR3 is CASTEEETQYF. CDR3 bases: TGTGCCAGCACGGAGGAAGAGACCCAGTACTTC.